Below are 16 T cell receptor beta chains sequenced from a single sample in a study of blood T cell dynamics during melanoma immunotherapy. TCRdb keeps only in-frame clones here, not all; method: immunoSEQ multiplex PCR. The profile shows 13,000 or so clones, 92% of them singletons. Time point denoted: pre-treatment baseline. Sequenced here: effector memory CD8+ T cells from blood, sampled from a patient treated with checkpoint blockade. Every receptor here comes from a human donor with melanoma.

The chain carries TRBV30 and TRBJ2-7; D may be TRBD2 (5 bases). Trimming took off 1 base at V and 5 bases at J, with 12 bases between the two ends. Per germline, CDR1 GTSNPN and CDR2 SVGIG (reference sequence). The CDR3 is 13 amino acids. CDR3 bases: TGTGCCTGGAGTGACACGGGATTTGACGAGCAGTACTTC. Translation: CAWSDTGFDEQYF.

The chain carries TRBV7-8 and TRBJ2-7, with a tentative D call TRBD2 (5 bases). This CDR3 spans 14 amino acids. In germline, CDR1 is SGHVS, CDR2 FQNEAQ. V was trimmed by 2 bases and J by 5 bases, leaving 13 bases between them. The chain's CDR3 is CASSLNRGTHEQYF. DNA of the CDR3: TGTGCCAGCAGCTTAAACCGGGGTACTCACGAGCAGTACTTC.

The chain recombines TRBV5-5 with TRBJ2-2; TRBD1 might be the D (5 bases). Germline CDR1 is SGHKS and CDR2 is YYEKEE (reference sequence). The CDR3 is made up of 12 amino acids. The ends were cut back, 2 bases at V and 6 bases at J, with 5 bases in the middle. The CDR3 DNA reads TGTGCCAGCAGCTTAGGGGCCGGGGAGCTGTTTTTT. Translating it yields CASSLGAGELFF.

The rearrangement joins TRBV6-5 to TRBJ2-1, with a possible D match to TRBD1 (5 bases). The CDR3 extends over 14 amino acids. The germline V gene has CDR1 MNHEY and CDR2 SVGAGI. Trimming left V 4 bases short and J 4 bases short, with 11 bases between. The CDR3 coding sequence is TGTGCCAGCAGTTCGACAGCTTATTACAATGAGCAGTTCTTC. Translation gives CASSSTAYYNEQFF.

The genes are TRBV27 and TRBJ2-3; D is unresolved. CDR3 length: 14 residues. The V and J ends lost 3 bases and 2 bases respectively, with 9 bases between them. The V gene's germline CDR1 is MNHEY and CDR2 SMNVEV (reference sequence). CDR3 in DNA: TGTGCCAGCAGTTTTAGCAGAACCACAGATACGCAGTATTTT. It codes for CASSFSRTTDTQYF.

The chain employs TRBV14 and TRBJ1-1; 7 bases are a match to TRBD1. The CDR3 covers 17 residues. V shed 1 base, J shed 2 bases, and the junction held 10 bases outside the gene matches. The germline gives CDR1 SGHDN, CDR2 FVKESK. The CDR3 nucleotides are TGTGCCAGCAGCCAAGTTGGGACAGCGACTTTTAACACTGAAGCTTTCTTT. Amino acid sequence: CASSQVGTATFNTEAFF.

J is TRBJ2-7 and V is TRBV27, with no clear D. The length of the CDR3 is 14 residues. Trimming removed 6 bases from V and 3 bases from J, with 15 bases in between. From germline, CDR1 is MNHEY and CDR2 SMNVEV (reference sequence). The CDR3 is CASSPLGSGYEQYF. CDR3 DNA sequence: TGTGCCAGCAGCCCCCTGGGGTCGGGCTACGAGCAGTACTTC.

This chain uses TRBV27 with TRBJ2-7; maybe TRBD1 (6 bases). The CDR3 length is 13 residues. Germline values: CDR1 MNHEY, CDR2 SMNVEV (reference sequence). Trimming took off 5 bases at V and 5 bases at J, with 13 bases between the two ends. The CDR3 coding sequence is TGTGCCAGCAGTCCCTCGGACAGCAACGAGCAGTACTTC. Its translation: CASSPSDSNEQYF.

The chain recombines TRBV5-1 with TRBJ1-1, with D perhaps matching TRBD1 (5 bases). The CDR3 is made up of 15 amino acids. Germline lookup yields CDR1 SGHRS and CDR2 YFSETQ. Trimming removed 0 bases from V and 1 base from J, with 10 bases in between. This CDR3 reads CASSLAGQGNTEAFF. The CDR3 region has the DNA TGCGCCAGCAGCTTGGCCGGTCAGGGGAACACTGAAGCTTTCTTT.

The genes are TRBV19 and TRBJ2-2; the D gene could be TRBD1 or TRBD2 (5 bases each). V lost 5 bases and J 8 bases, leaving 9 bases between the germline ends. The CDR3 covers 12 residues. Germline V gives CDR1 LNHDA, CDR2 SQIVND (reference sequence). The CDR3, as DNA: TGTGCCAGTAGTCCCGGGGCGGGGGAGCTGTTTTTT. Its translation: CASSPGAGELFF.

This chain connects TRBV27 to TRBJ2-7; D perhaps matches TRBD1 (5 bases). The CDR3 totals 12 residues. The germline V gene encodes CDR1 MNHEY and CDR2 SMNVEV (reference sequence). V gave up 4 bases and J gave up 6 bases, with 10 bases separating them. The CDR3 sequence: CASSSRVGEQYF. The DNA for the CDR3 is TGTGCCAGCAGTTCCAGGGTGGGCGAGCAGTACTTC.

The chain carries TRBV5-1 and TRBJ2-7, with D maybe TRBD2 (5 bases). The CDR3 spans 12 residues. The V end lost 8 bases, the J end lost 3 bases, and 12 bases lay between the germline ends. Germline V gene data show CDR1 as SGHRS and CDR2 as YFSETQ. As DNA, the CDR3 is TGCGCCAGACAGACCGCGGGCTACGAGCAGTACTTC. Amino acids: CARQTAGYEQYF.

V gene TRBV6-6 combines with J gene TRBJ1-1; D remains ambiguous. Germline values: CDR1 MNHNY, CDR2 SVGAGI (reference sequence). CDR3 length: 15 amino acids. V lost 0 bases, J lost 2 bases, and 10 bases lay in between. CDR3: CASSYSGIDNTEAFF. CDR3 in DNA: TGTGCCAGCAGTTACTCGGGAATAGACAACACTGAAGCTTTCTTT.

V gene TRBV27 combines with J gene TRBJ2-1; possibly TRBD2 for D (6 bases). The germline V gene encodes CDR1 MNHEY and CDR2 SMNVEV (reference sequence). The V end lost 1 base, the J end lost 8 bases, and 12 bases lay between the germline ends. The CDR3 extends over 14 amino acids. The CDR3 loop reads CASSLWGGEYEQFF. Here the CDR3 DNA reads TGTGCCAGCAGTTTATGGGGCGGGGAGTATGAGCAGTTCTTC.

The chain couples TRBV2 to TRBJ2-1; TRBD1 or TRBD2 may be the D gene (5 bases each). CDR1 and CDR2 (germline): SNHLY, FYNNEI. The CDR3 has 18 residues. The ends were cut back, 10 bases at V and 4 bases at J, with 29 bases in the middle. This chain's CDR3 is CAIKLGEITSPTYNEQFF. CDR3 nucleotide sequence: TGTGCCATAAAACTGGGGGAGATTACATCTCCCACTTACAATGAGCAGTTCTTC.

This chain joins TRBV6-5 and TRBJ1-5, with D unresolved. The germline V and J ends were trimmed by 8 bases and 4 bases, with 9 bases remaining between them. The germline V gene encodes CDR1 MNHEY and CDR2 SVGAGI. CDR3 size: 12 residues. This chain's CDR3 is CASQSGNQPQHF. For the CDR3, the DNA is TGTGCCAGCCAGTCGGGGAATCAGCCCCAGCATTTT.